The 19 T cell receptor beta chains presented below share a single source sample, sequenced in a study of blood T cell repertoires in COVID-19. Sequencing was performed with immunoSEQ multiplex PCR; in TCRdb, only in-frame clones are kept and a portion is missing. The top ten hold roughly 10% of the sample, which has approximately 100,000 clones, almost 85% seen once. Sequenced sample: peripheral blood. The receptors were sampled from a man between 65 and 79 years old with acute or convalescent COVID-19.

This chain uses TRBV3-1 (or the pseudogene TRBV3-2) with TRBJ2-5, with 7 bases identical to TRBD2. Germline CDR1 is LGHDT and CDR2 is YNNKEL (reference sequence). CDR3 length: 15 amino acids. V lost 4 bases to trimming and J lost 7 bases; unmatched junction nucleotides: 12. The CDR3 sequence is CASSPLSSGGTTQYF. In nucleotides, the CDR3 is TGTGCCAGCAGCCCCCTATCTAGCGGCGGCACGACCCAGTACTTC.

The genes are TRBV6-5 and TRBJ2-5; no reliable D call. Germline CDR1 and CDR2: MNHEY and SVGAGI. CDR3 length equals 13 residues. The V gene lost 6 bases and the J gene lost 0 bases, with 8 bases spanning the gap. The CDR3 region has the DNA TGTGCCAGCAGCACGGAGTACCAAGAGACCCAGTACTTC. Amino acid sequence: CASSTEYQETQYF.

The chain joins TRBV19 to TRBJ2-7; 11 nucleotides match TRBD2. CDR1 and CDR2 from the germline V gene are LNHDA and SQIVND (reference sequence). The CDR3 has 15 residues. The J segment lost 3 bases and the V segment lost 5 bases, leaving 6 bases of the junction unmatched. DNA of the CDR3: TGTGCCAGTAGTGCATTTCTAGCGGGAGGCTACGAGCAGTACTTC. Translated: CASSAFLAGGYEQYF.

The chain joins TRBV29-1 to TRBJ1-5; no clear D gene. Per the germline V gene, CDR1 is SQVTM and CDR2 is ANQGSEA. V was pared by 4 bases and J by 6 bases, with 13 bases between. The CDR3 runs to 13 residues. CDR3 in amino acids: CSVVRSASQPQHF. The DNA for the CDR3 is TGCAGCGTTGTTAGGAGTGCGAGTCAGCCCCAGCATTTT.

The V and J genes are TRBV5-5 and TRBJ1-2; a possible D gene is TRBD1 (6 bases). V was pared by 1 base and J by 8 bases, with 18 bases between. The CDR3 extends over 15 amino acids. CDR1 is SGHKS and CDR2 is YYEKEE in the germline V gene (reference sequence). CDR3 in amino acids: CASSLRLQGSDGYTF. The CDR3 nucleotides are TGTGCCAGCAGCTTGAGGTTACAGGGATCGGACGGCTACACCTTC.

The chain recombines TRBV19 with TRBJ2-6, with D perhaps TRBD1 (6 bases). There are 15 residues in the CDR3. Germline V gene lookup returns CDR1 LNHDA and CDR2 SQIVND (reference sequence). V was shortened by 5 bases and J by 1 base, with 9 bases between the two germline ends. CDR3 sequence: CASSSQGSGANVLTF. Written as DNA, the CDR3 is TGTGCCAGTAGTTCCCAGGGGTCTGGGGCCAACGTCCTGACTTTC.

This chain joins TRBV3-1 (or the pseudogene TRBV3-2) and TRBJ2-6, with TRBD1 as a possible D gene (6 bases). Trimming removed 4 bases from V and 3 bases from J, with 25 bases in between. Per the germline V gene, CDR1 is LGHDT and CDR2 is YNNKEL (reference sequence). The CDR3 contains 20 residues. CDR3 amino acids: CASSRWGMGRGILGANVLTF. DNA for the CDR3: TGTGCCAGCAGCCGGTGGGGGATGGGAAGGGGGATTCTTGGGGCCAACGTCCTGACTTTC.

This clone was found once. The J gene is TRBJ1-5, the V gene TRBV5-1; D perhaps matches TRBD1 (6 bases). The V gene's germline CDR1 is SGHRS and CDR2 YFSETQ. The ends were cut back, 4 bases at V and 9 bases at J, with 20 bases in the middle. The CDR3 consists of 15 residues. CDR3 coding DNA: TGCGCCAGCAGCCCTGGGCCAGGGGCCGAGTCGCCCCAGCATTTT. It encodes CASSPGPGAESPQHF.

This clone turned up a few times. This chain connects TRBV20-1 to TRBJ2-7; TRBD2 matches at 11 bases. Germline CDR1 is DFQATT and CDR2 is SNEGSKA (reference sequence). Losses at the gene ends were 5 bases for V and 2 bases for J; bases not matched to a gene: 8. The CDR3 consists of 15 residues. The CDR3 sequence is CSAGGTTSGTYEQYF. Here the CDR3 DNA reads TGCAGTGCTGGTGGGACGACTAGCGGGACCTACGAGCAGTACTTC.

The chain employs TRBV18 and TRBJ2-2; D uncertain. V was trimmed by 2 bases and J by 1 base, leaving 5 bases between them. The CDR3 has 14 amino acids. Germline V gene data show CDR1 as KGHSH and CDR2 as LQKENI. The CDR3, as DNA: TGTGCCAGCTCACCAACAGTGAACACCGGGGAGCTGTTTTTT. It yields the protein CASSPTVNTGELFF.

The rearrangement joins TRBV6-5 to TRBJ1-6; no definite D call. Looked up from germline, CDR1 is MNHEY and CDR2 is SVGAGI. This CDR3 has 14 residues. V lost 6 bases and J 7 bases, leaving 13 bases between the germline ends. The CDR3 DNA sequence: TGTGCCAGCAGATTACAGATTCTAAATTCACCCCTCCACTTT. Amino acids: CASRLQILNSPLHF.

This clone was seen only a few times. The rearrangement uses TRBV7-9 and TRBJ2-1, with TRBD2 as a possible D gene (6 bases). Trimming took off 5 bases at V and 1 base at J, with 15 bases between the two ends. CDR3 length: 16 residues. The V gene's germline CDR1 is SEHNR and CDR2 FQNEAQ (reference sequence). The CDR3 loop reads CASSPRLGRSYNEQFF. The CDR3 DNA sequence: TGTGCCAGCAGCCCCCGACTAGGTCGGTCCTACAATGAGCAGTTCTTC. Based on the CDR3 plus reference TRBV7-9 and TRBJ2-1, the full variable domain is DTGVSQNPRHKITKRGQNVTFRCDPISEHNRLYWYRQTLGQGPEFLTYFQNEAQLEKSRLLSDRFSAERPKGSFSTLEIQRTEQGDSAMYLCASSPRLGRSYNEQFFGPGTRLTVL.

V and J are TRBV5-1 and TRBJ2-5; 8 nucleotides align to TRBD2. The CDR3 is made up of 16 amino acids. V dropped 2 bases and J dropped 2; count of bases not matched to a gene: 8. Germline values: CDR1 SGHRS, CDR2 YFSETQ. The CDR3 region has the DNA TGCGCCAGCAGCTTAATAGCGGGGACACTACAAGAGACCCAGTACTTC. It yields the protein CASSLIAGTLQETQYF.

The chain employs TRBV18 and TRBJ1-1; 10 positions match TRBD1. Germline V gene sequence: CDR1 KGHSH, CDR2 LQKENI. The trim removed 3 bases at V and 4 bases at J, leaving 5 bases unmatched. The CDR3 loop spans 15 amino acids. In DNA, the CDR3 is TGTGCCAGCTCACCGACGGGGACAGGGGTCACTGAAGCTTTCTTT. This sequence encodes CASSPTGTGVTEAFF.

The chain carries TRBV9 and TRBJ1-4; TRBD1 matches 7 bases. The V gene's germline CDR1 is SGDLS and CDR2 YYNGEE. After removal of 2 bases from V and 4 bases from J, the junction contained 5 bases not matched to a gene. This CDR3 comprises 15 residues. In DNA, the CDR3 is TGTGCCAGCAGCGTGCTACAGGGGAATAATGAAAAACTGTTTTTT. Its protein is CASSVLQGNNEKLFF.

The chain couples TRBV27 to TRBJ2-1; a possible D gene is TRBD2 (5 bases). CDR1 is MNHEY and CDR2 is SMNVEV in the germline V gene (reference sequence). V shed 4 bases and J shed 2 bases, with 15 bases lying between them. CDR3 length equals 16 residues. CDR3 nucleotides: TGTGCCAGCAGTTCCCTAGGGAGAGGTGCCTACAATGAGCAGTTCTTC. Translating gives CASSSLGRGAYNEQFF.

J is TRBJ2-1 and V is TRBV29-1; no firm D call. Germline V gene sequence: CDR1 SQVTM, CDR2 ANQGSEA. CDR3 length: 12 residues. The V end was cut by 6 bases, the J end by 0 bases, with 6 bases between. CDR3 sequence (DNA): TGCAGCGTCCGGTACTCCTACAATGAGCAGTTCTTC. Residues: CSVRYSYNEQFF.

To note about this clone: An end of the junction does not agree with germline; a read error may underlie this. The genes are TRBV7-7 and TRBJ1-5, with TRBD1 matching 9 bases. Germline V gene data show CDR1 as SSHAT and CDR2 as FNYEAQ (reference sequence). The CDR3 has 14 amino acids. The CDR3 DNA reads TGTGCTAGCAGCTTGACAGGGGGGGGCCAGCCCCAGCATTTT. Translating gives CASSLTGGGQPQHF.

This clone was recorded only once. For the CDR3, the DNA is TGTGCCAGTAGTCCCGCTCATAGCGGGGGTTTCGAGCAGTACTTC. Protein product: CASSPAHSGGFEQYF. This chain connects TRBV19 to TRBJ2-7; 9 positions match TRBD2. The germline V gene encodes CDR1 LNHDA and CDR2 SQIVND (reference sequence). V shed 5 bases and J 6 bases; nucleotides not matched to a gene: 11. The length of the CDR3 is 15 residues.